Shown below are 5 T cell receptor beta chains from a single sample sequenced in a study of cytomegalovirus exposure and HLA in healthy donors. Primers: 60 Vbeta forward and 13 Jbeta reverse. Profiled with immunoSEQ multiplex PCR; TCRdb holds only in-frame clones, not every one. The profile shows roughly 90,000 clones, 84% of them singletons. Sequenced sample: PBMCs. The receptors derive from a man between 18 and 29 years old in good health and CMV-seronegative.

CDR3 loop: CASSPVDTQYF. In DNA, the CDR3 is TGTGCCAGCAGCCCTGTGGATACGCAGTATTTT. The rearrangement joins TRBV7-9 to TRBJ2-3; D call uncertain. The CDR3 covers 11 residues. Germline CDR1 and CDR2: SEHNR and FQNEAQ (reference sequence). V was clipped by 5 bases and J by 6 bases, with 6 bases between them. Full variable domain (outside the CDR3, taken from reference TRBV7-9 and TRBJ2-3): DTGVSQNPRHKITKRGQNVTFRCDPISEHNRLYWYRQTLGQGPEFLTYFQNEAQLEKSRLLSDRFSAERPKGSFSTLEIQRTEQGDSAMYLCASSPVDTQYFGPGTRLTVL.

V and J are TRBV6-5 and TRBJ1-4; D gene ambiguous. Trimming stripped 7 bases from V and 2 bases from J, with 14 bases between. This CDR3 region has 15 residues. Looked up from germline, CDR1 is MNHEY and CDR2 is SVGAGI. In DNA, the CDR3 is TGTGCCAGCAAGGAGGAGGCACTCACTAATGAAAAACTGTTTTTT. Protein sequence: CASKEEALTNEKLFF.

The chain joins TRBV6-1 to TRBJ2-1, with 11 bases identical to TRBD2. Germline V gene lookup returns CDR1 MNHNS and CDR2 SASEGT. With 7 bases clipped from V and 3 bases from J, the junction kept 5 bases outside the gene matches. The CDR3 is 15 residues long. Here the CDR3 DNA reads TGTGCCAGCAAGCCCGGGACTAGCGGCTACAATGAGCAGTTCTTC. This translates into CASKPGTSGYNEQFF.

The V gene is TRBV6-1, the J gene TRBJ2-5, with a possible D match to TRBD2 (5 bases). Germline V gene data show CDR1 as MNHNS and CDR2 as SASEGT. V was shortened by 2 bases and J by 6 bases, with 13 bases between the two germline ends. The CDR3 has 14 residues. This chain's CDR3 is CASSELPGVKTQYF. The DNA of the CDR3 is TGTGCCAGCAGTGAATTACCCGGGGTGAAGACCCAGTACTTC.

The gene calls are TRBV6-1 and TRBJ2-4; TRBD1 aligns across 12 bases. The CDR3 loop spans 15 amino acids. CDR1 is MNHNS and CDR2 is SASEGT in the germline V gene. V shed 7 bases and J 6 bases; nucleotides not matched to a gene: 7. CDR3 bases: TGTGCCAGCAAGCTGGGGACAGGGGGCTTAAACATTCAGTACTTC. It specifies CASKLGTGGLNIQYF.